The next 24 T cell receptor beta chains were all read from a single sample in a study of T cells expressing NK-cell markers. TCRdb re-called the 5' RACE reads, yielding one record per CDR3 amino acid sequence without DNA. The sample table includes about 440,000 distinct CDR3 sequences. The material sequenced was blood T cells: a sorted CD56 or NKG2C T cell subset, CD4+ or CD8+ T cells, or bulk PBMC T cells (not recorded which). Receptors were obtained from a woman aged 18 to 75 in good health.

The V and J genes are TRBV28 and TRBJ2-7. The V gene's germline CDR1 is MDHEN and CDR2 SYDVKM. The CDR3 is 13 amino acids. This chain's CDR3 is CASSPSGPYEQYF.

The chain links TRBV29-1 to TRBJ2-5. Per germline, CDR1 SQVTM and CDR2 ANQGSEA. This CDR3 is built from 12 residues. The CDR3 sequence is CSVGKVEETQYF.

The chain links TRBV20-1 to TRBJ2-7; TCRdb's D gene call, TRBD1, goes unchecked for lack of DNA. The CDR3 length is 13 residues. Germline CDR1 DFQATT, CDR2 SNEGSKA (reference sequence). The CDR3: CSATGTPNPEQYF.

J is TRBJ1-1 and V is TRBV6-1. The CDR3 totals 15 residues. Per germline, CDR1 MNHNS and CDR2 SASEGT. The CDR3: CASNLSVPSNTEAFF.

The chain is built from TRBV12-3 or TRBV12-4 and TRBJ1-4; the D call from TCRdb, TRBD1, cannot be confirmed without DNA. The CDR3 consists of 13 residues. CDR3: CASREQGFEKLFF.

The chain combines TRBV12-3 or TRBV12-4 with TRBJ2-1; without DNA, the TCRdb call of TRBD2 cannot be checked. CDR3 length: 16 amino acids. CDR3 sequence: CASSFLFEGPDPEQFF.

The CDR3 loop is CASSGDTKPTIGWSYEQYF. The chain employs TRBV12-3 or TRBV12-4 and TRBJ2-7; TCRdb's assignment of TRBD1 cannot be checked, as there is no DNA. The CDR3 is 19 amino acids.

The gene calls are TRBV5-5 and TRBJ2-2. Germline CDR1 SGHKS, CDR2 YYEKEE (reference sequence). This CDR3 has 16 amino acids. The chain's CDR3 is CASSLVLQENTGELFF. The full variable domain, in which reference TRBV5-5 and TRBJ2-2 provide the parts outside the CDR3, is DAGVTQSPTHLIKTRGQQVTLRCSPISGHKSVSWYQQVLGQGPQFIFQYYEKEERGRGNFPDRFSARQFPNYSSELNVNALLLGDSALYLCASSLVLQENTGELFFGEGSRLTVL.

The chain joins TRBV5-6 to TRBJ2-5; the D call of TRBD1 rests on TCRdb alone, since no DNA is present to check it. The CDR3 length is 12 residues. From germline, CDR1 is SGHDT and CDR2 YYEEEE. The CDR3 region is CASSSKGTGGKF.

This sequence joins TRBV7-8 and TRBJ1-1; the TRBD1 assignment by TCRdb is unverifiable without DNA. Per the germline V gene, CDR1 is SGHVS and CDR2 is FQNEAQ. The CDR3 is 15 residues long. CDR3 region: CASSSPGTGKTEAFF.

CDR3 sequence reads: CASSAPTTTGQETQYF. The chain carries TRBV28 and TRBJ2-5; TCRdb designates TRBD1, a call that cannot be tested without DNA. CDR1 MDHEN and CDR2 SYDVKM come from the germline V gene. The CDR3 is 16 amino acids. Drawing the rest from reference TRBV28 and TRBJ2-5, the complete variable domain is DVKVTQSSRYLVKRTGEKVFLECVQDMDHENMFWYRQDPGLGLRLIYFSYDVKMKEKGDIPEGYSVSREKKERFSLILESASTNQTSMYLCASSAPTTTGQETQYFGPGTRLLVL.

This sequence joins TRBV11-2 and TRBJ2-5; TCRdb's assignment of TRBD2 cannot be checked, as there is no DNA. CDR1 is SGHAT, CDR2 FQNNGV, per germline. This CDR3 has 18 residues. This CDR3 is CASSLLTSGRGRQETQYF.

The rearrangement links TRBV6-2 or TRBV6-3 to TRBJ2-1; TCRdb's D gene call, TRBD2, goes unchecked for lack of DNA. The CDR3 sequence is 16 residues long. The germline V gene encodes CDR1 MNHEY and CDR2 SVGEGT. The CDR3 loop reads CASSRNSGRDYNEQFF.

The chain combines TRBV29-1 with TRBJ2-1. The CDR3 sequence is 16 residues long. Germline CDR1 is SQVTM and CDR2 is ANQGSEA. The CDR3: CSVEESRTNTNNEQFF.

The CDR3 spells CASTRQGGTEAFF. The V and J genes are TRBV6-6 and TRBJ1-1; there is no DNA to check the TCRdb D call of TRBD1. Per the germline V gene, CDR1 is MNHNY and CDR2 is SVGAGI (reference sequence). This CDR3 comprises 13 residues.

The chain is built from TRBV6-5 and TRBJ2-1; TCRdb proposes TRBD1, but this gene call is untestable without DNA. The CDR3 totals 16 residues. The germline V gene has CDR1 MNHEY and CDR2 SVGAGI. CDR3 sequence: CASSYRAGGSSNEQFF.

The chain employs TRBV5-1 and TRBJ2-7; the TCRdb D gene call, TRBD1, has no DNA to confirm it. The CDR3 spans 13 residues. CDR1 SGHRS and CDR2 YFSETQ come from the germline V gene. Here the CDR3 reads CASSPGTQYEQYF.

V is TRBV20-1 and J is TRBJ1-3; the D gene TCRdb calls, TRBD1, cannot be checked with no DNA. Per germline, CDR1 DFQATT and CDR2 SNEGSKA (reference sequence). The CDR3 sequence is 14 residues long. CDR3 amino acids: CSARSDSRGNTIYF.

The gene calls are TRBV7-6 and TRBJ2-3; there is no DNA to check the TCRdb D call of TRBD2. This CDR3 is built from 14 residues. Germline CDR1 reads SGHVS; CDR2 reads FNYEAQ. This CDR3 is CASKLERGADTQYF.

V and J are TRBV20-1 and TRBJ2-1. This CDR3 is 11 amino acids long. Germline V lookup: CDR1 DFQATT, CDR2 SNEGSKA (reference sequence). The CDR3 protein is CSATQYNEQFF.

The chain is built from TRBV11-2 and TRBJ1-4; TCRdb designates TRBD1, a call that cannot be tested without DNA. The CDR3 has 18 amino acids. CDR1 and CDR2 from the germline V gene are SGHAT and FQNNGV. CDR3 amino acids: CASSLKAGPGTTNEKLFF. Combining the CDR3 with reference TRBV11-2 and TRBJ1-4 gives the whole variable domain EAGVAQSPRYKIIEKRQSVAFWCNPISGHATLYWYQQILGQGPKLLIQFQNNGVVDDSQLPKDRFSAERLKGVDSTLKIQPAKLEDSAVYLCASSLKAGPGTTNEKLFFGSGTQLSVL.

The CDR3 region is CSAKEAPGQPQHF. The J gene is TRBJ1-5, the V gene TRBV20-1; the D call of TRBD1 rests on TCRdb alone, since no DNA is present to check it. Germline V lookup: CDR1 DFQATT, CDR2 SNEGSKA (reference sequence). The CDR3 totals 13 residues.

The V and J genes are TRBV11-2 and TRBJ2-3; TCRdb lists TRBD2, though no DNA is available to test this call. Germline CDR1 is SGHAT and CDR2 is FQNNGV. The length of the CDR3 is 19 residues. CDR3: CASSSPRFSGRAGTDTQYF.

J is TRBJ2-1 and V is TRBV12-3 or TRBV12-4. The CDR3 is 15 residues long. The CDR3 loop reads CASSTNSEWGNEQFF.